Listed below are T cell receptor beta chains from one sample, sequenced in a study of Ad26.COV2.S vaccination and SARS-CoV-2 variants. Some clones are missing from TCRdb's copy, which holds only in-frame ones; the method was immunoSEQ multiplex PCR. Of around 300,000 clones listed, approximately 86% were seen once; the top ten hold around a tenth. Material: peripheral blood, obtained in a trial of Ad26.COV2.S vaccine versus placebo. These receptor sequences come from a person between 18 and 65 years old who received the Ad26.COV2.S COVID-19 vaccine or a placebo. The CDR3 runs from the conserved cysteine through the conserved F or W. The D gene is left open where the match is weak. Some rows mark clone size as missing; the rest say once, few, many or name a class of expanded clone.

J: TRBJ2-5; size: NA; V: TRBV24-1; D: NA; DNA: TGTGCCACCAGTCACCCGGGAAGAGAAGAGACCCAGTACTTC; CDR3: CATSHPGREETQYF
J: TRBJ1-2; size: NA; V: TRBV4-3; D: NA; DNA: TGCGCCAGCAGCCAAGAATATGAATCCGGCTACACCTTC; CDR3: CASSQEYESGYTF
J: TRBJ2-7; size: NA; V: TRBV6-5; D: NA; DNA: TGTGCCAGCAGTCCTAATCGGGGCCACGAGCAGTACTTC; CDR3: CASSPNRGHEQYF
J: TRBJ1-3; size: NA; V: TRBV11-2; D: NA; DNA: TGTGCCAGCAGTAATCAGGAGCTCTCTGGAAACACCATATATTTT; CDR3: CASSNQELSGNTIYF
J: TRBJ2-7; size: NA; V: TRBV7-9; D: NA; DNA: TGTGCCAGCAGCTTTGGGGAACTTTCCTACGAGCAGTACTTC; CDR3: CASSFGELSYEQYF
J: TRBJ1-6; size: NA; V: TRBV11-2; D: NA; DNA: TGTGCCAGCAGCTTAGTATATCAGAGCTCCTATAATTCACCCCTCCACTTT; CDR3: CASSLVYQSSYNSPLHF
J: TRBJ1-2; size: NA; V: TRBV6-4; D: NA; DNA: TGTGCCAGCAGTGCAACGAGTAACTATGGCTACACCTTC; CDR3: CASSATSNYGYTF
J: TRBJ1-5; size: NA; V: TRBV18; D: NA; DNA: TGTGCCAGCTCACAGGGGGGCAATCAGCCCCAGCATTTT; CDR3: CASSQGGNQPQHF
J: TRBJ2-4; size: NA; V: TRBV24-1; D: TRBD2; DNA: TGTGCCACCAGTGATTCTAGCGGGGGCCTCGGAGGGAACATTCAGTACTTC; CDR3: CATSDSSGGLGGNIQYF
J: TRBJ1-2; size: few; V: TRBV4-1; D: NA; DNA: TGCGCCAGCAGCCAAGCTGGGGGTGGCTATGGCTACACCTTC; CDR3: CASSQAGGGYGYTF
J: TRBJ1-1; size: NA; V: TRBV5-6; D: NA; DNA: TGTGCCAGCAGCCCCCCGCGTCGGAACACTGAAGCTTTCTTT; CDR3: CASSPPRRNTEAFF
J: TRBJ2-3; size: NA; V: TRBV6-2/TRBV6-3; D: NA; DNA: TGTGCCAGCAGCGGCGGGACTACAGATACGCAGTATTTT; CDR3: CASSGGTTDTQYF
J: TRBJ2-1; size: once; V: TRBV11-2; D: TRBD2; DNA: TGTGCCAGCAGATCTAGTGGGGCTAGCGGGGGGTCTGGAAATGAGCAGTTCTTC; CDR3: CASRSSGASGGSGNEQFF
J: TRBJ1-5; size: NA; V: TRBV5-6; D: NA; DNA: TGTGCCAGCAGCTTGCGGCAAGTCAATCAGCCCCAGCATTTT; CDR3: CASSLRQVNQPQHF
J: TRBJ2-7; size: few; V: TRBV7-2; D: TRBD2; DNA: TGTGCCAGCGGGACTAGCTTCTCCTACGAGCAGTACTTC; CDR3: CASGTSFSYEQYF
J: TRBJ2-3; size: once; V: TRBV27; D: NA; DNA: TGTGCCAGCAGTCCGACCGGGGCCACAGATACGCAGTATTTT; CDR3: CASSPTGATDTQYF
J: TRBJ1-5; size: NA; V: TRBV28; D: TRBD1; DNA: TGTGCCAGCAGGGACAGGGGGGGAAGTCAGCCCCAGCATTTT; CDR3: CASRDRGGSQPQHF
J: TRBJ2-1; size: NA; V: TRBV3-1/TRBV3-2; D: TRBD2; DNA: TGTGCCAGCAGCCTGGGGAGTGGCTGGGGACTAGATTTCCAGTTCTTC; CDR3: CASSLGSGWGLDFQFF
J: TRBJ2-5; size: NA; V: TRBV28; D: TRBD1; DNA: TGTGCCAGCAGTGCCTTCCCGGGACAGGGCCAAGAGACCCAGTACTTC; CDR3: CASSAFPGQGQETQYF
J: TRBJ1-2; size: NA; V: TRBV7-9; D: TRBD1; DNA: TGTGCCAGCAGACACAGGGGAGACTATGGCTACACCTTC; CDR3: CASRHRGDYGYTF
J: TRBJ2-4; size: few; V: TRBV5-5; D: TRBD1; DNA: TGTGCCAGCAGCCCTATGACAGGGGGAGGCAAAAACATTCAGTACTTC; CDR3: CASSPMTGGGKNIQYF
J: TRBJ2-5; size: once; V: TRBV12-2; D: NA; DNA: TGTGCAAGTCGCTTAGGTTTGACAGGGGCTTCATGGTACTTC; CDR3: CASRLGLTGASWYF